This T cell receptor (beta chain) was obtained from a study of blood T cell repertoires in COVID-19. Study background: The United States, Italy and Spain supplied acute and convalescent COVID-19 samples. PBMCs, B-cell-depleted T cells, or T cells were the source of the cDNA or gDNA that made up the material.

CDR3 length: 17 amino acids. Germline V gene data show CDR1 as WNHNN and CDR2 as SYGVQD (reference sequence). V lost 3 bases and J lost 1; bases outside the gene matches: 8. In the authors' methods: Amplification with reference gene primers provided the estimates of nucleated cell counts. Some clones are missing from TCRdb's copy, which holds only in-frame ones; the method was immunoSEQ multiplex PCR. That table gives V, J and clone size, and the DNA gave D and trimming. This table holds over 85,000 clones, roughly 87% found once. The V call is TRBV10-1, the J call TRBJ2-4; 8 bases match TRBD1. Sequenced input: peripheral blood. The TCR originated in a man in his 70s with acute or convalescent COVID-19. CDR3 sequence (DNA): TGCGCCAGCAGTGAAGGGGGCCAGGGGGCTGCCAAAAACATTCAGTACTTC. It specifies CASSEGGQGAAKNIQYF.